This TCR beta chain originates from a study of blood T cells in healthy people across ages. Trimming shortened V by 5 bases and J by 7 bases, and 14 bases separated the two germline ends. This CDR3 contains 13 residues. Germline CDR1 SGHTA, CDR2 FQGNSA. For the second PCR, which ran for roughly 7 to 11 cycles, a sample-barcoded 5' primer and a J-beta primer mix were used. TCRdb processed the 5' RACE reads anew with MiXCR; each CDR3 protein has one entry. The sample holds approximately 800,000 distinct CDR3 sequences, 55% to 70% seen once. Sequenced material: blood. The genes are TRBV7-2 and TRBJ2-5, with D maybe TRBD2 (6 bases). The clonotype was recovered from a man younger than 45 in good health. The CDR3 region is CASSRRLEGTQYF. DNA for the CDR3: TGTGCCAGCAGCCGCCGACTAGAGGGGACCCAGTACTTC.